The next 10 T cell receptor beta chains were all read from a single sample in a study of T-cell reconstitution after alpha-beta-depleted transplantation in children. Unique molecular identifiers featured in how the TCRbeta library was prepared. MiXCR, applied by TCRdb to the PCR reads, yields one record per CDR3 protein. Of approximately 110,000 distinct CDR3 sequences in the sample, over 9% were seen once. This material consisted of PBMCs, taken before TCRalphabeta/CD19-depleted stem cell transplant. The receptors were gathered from a boy aged 2 to 9 with acute lymphoblastic leukemia, due to receive a stem cell transplant.

This clonotype was counted at least ten times. The chain links TRBV7-2 to TRBJ2-3, with D maybe TRBD2 (5 bases). Germline CDR1 reads SGHTA; CDR2 reads FQGNSA. With 0 bases removed from V and 4 bases from J, the gap between germline ends came to 8 bases. CDR3 length equals 14 residues. In DNA form, the CDR3 reads TGTGCCAGCAGCTTAGCGGGAGATGCAGATACGCAGTATTTT. This sequence encodes CASSLAGDADTQYF.

This clonotype was detected many times. The junction shows a germline mismatch at one end, possibly a read error. The chain is built from TRBV12-3 or TRBV12-4 and TRBJ1-5; the D is unclear. The CDR3 contains 14 residues. Here the CDR3 DNA reads TGTGCCAGCAGGTTAGGACGGCTTGATCAGCCCCAGCATTTT. Its protein is CASRLGRLDQPQHF.

This clonotype came up a few times. The chain recombines TRBV7-9 with TRBJ1-2; D may be TRBD1 (5 bases). With 1 base removed from V and 6 bases from J, the gap between germline ends came to 15 bases. Germline-derived CDR1 and CDR2 are SEHNR and FQNEAQ (reference sequence). The CDR3 sequence is 15 residues long. The CDR3: CASSLEGRATNGYTF. As DNA, the CDR3 is TGTGCCAGCAGCTTAGAAGGCAGGGCTACAAATGGCTACACCTTC.

V is TRBV11-3 and J is TRBJ2-1, with D perhaps TRBD2 (5 bases). Trimming shortened V by 5 bases and J by 0 bases, and 11 bases separated the two germline ends. The germline V gene has CDR1 SGHNT and CDR2 YENEEA. This CDR3 region has 15 residues. CDR3 nucleotide sequence: TGTGCCAGCAGCCCACGTGGGAGCTCCTACAATGAGCAGTTCTTC. This translates into CASSPRGSSYNEQFF.

The chain carries TRBV29-1 and TRBJ2-7; perhaps TRBD1 as D (6 bases). The CDR3 covers 13 residues. Germline V gene sequence: CDR1 SQVTM, CDR2 ANQGSEA. V was cut by 2 bases and J by 3 bases, with 11 bases left in between. DNA of the CDR3: TGCAGCGTTGAAATAACACAGGGCTACGAGCAGTACTTC. This sequence encodes CSVEITQGYEQYF.

This clonotype has just a few counts. The V gene is TRBV20-1, the J gene TRBJ2-1; possible D gene TRBD2, 5 bases. Germline V CDR1 and CDR2: DFQATT, SNEGSKA (reference sequence). The V and J ends lost 6 bases and 3 bases respectively, with 21 bases between them. The CDR3 is 16 residues long. In nucleotides, the CDR3 is TGCAGTGCCGCTATCGTGGGGAGAATACTCTACAATGAGCAGTTCTTC. Amino acids: CSAAIVGRILYNEQFF.

The chain joins TRBV25-1 to TRBJ2-3; 10 nucleotides align to TRBD2. The CDR3 extends over 16 amino acids. Losses at the gene ends were 6 bases for V and 6 bases for J; bases not matched to a gene: 12. CDR1 MGHDK and CDR2 SYGVNS come from the germline V gene. The chain's CDR3 is CASRTSGRASADTQYF. In DNA, the CDR3 is TGTGCCAGCAGGACCAGCGGGAGGGCCTCAGCCGATACGCAGTATTTT.

Turning to this clonotype: The final CDR3 position lacks the conserved phenylalanine or tryptophan, pointing to a likely read error. J is TRBJ1-1 and V is TRBV6-1; TRBD1 aligns across 7 bases. Germline CDR1 is MNHNS and CDR2 is SASEGT. V shed 8 bases, J shed 3 bases, and the junction held 6 bases outside the gene matches. The CDR3 has 13 amino acids. The CDR3 nucleotides are TGTGCCAGCGAAACAGGGGTGCACACTGAAGCTTTCTCT. Translation gives CASETGVHTEAFS.

This clonotype was seen repeatedly, ten times or more. The chain has TRBV18 and TRBJ2-5; either TRBD1 or TRBD2 may supply D (5 bases each). Germline V gene sequence: CDR1 KGHSH, CDR2 LQKENI. Trimming took 6 bases from V and 1 from J, leaving 12 bases between them. The CDR3 is 14 amino acids. CDR3 coding DNA: TGTGCCAGCTCCTGGGACGGCGGCCAAGAGACCCAGTACTTC. Protein sequence: CASSWDGGQETQYF.

Only a few counts were recorded for this clonotype. This chain links TRBV7-9 with TRBJ1-4, with no clear D. V lost 2 bases and J lost 4, with 8 bases in between. The CDR3 runs to 14 residues. The V gene's germline CDR1 is SEHNR and CDR2 FQNEAQ (reference sequence). The CDR3 region has the DNA TGTGCCAGCAGCTTATTAGGGTTTAATGAAAAACTGTTTTTT. Its protein product is CASSLLGFNEKLFF. Supplemented by reference TRBV7-9 and TRBJ1-4, the full variable domain reads DTGVSQNPRHKITKRGQNVTFRCDPISEHNRLYWYRQTLGQGPEFLTYFQNEAQLEKSRLLSDRFSAERPKGSFSTLEIQRTEQGDSAMYLCASSLLGFNEKLFFGSGTQLSVL.